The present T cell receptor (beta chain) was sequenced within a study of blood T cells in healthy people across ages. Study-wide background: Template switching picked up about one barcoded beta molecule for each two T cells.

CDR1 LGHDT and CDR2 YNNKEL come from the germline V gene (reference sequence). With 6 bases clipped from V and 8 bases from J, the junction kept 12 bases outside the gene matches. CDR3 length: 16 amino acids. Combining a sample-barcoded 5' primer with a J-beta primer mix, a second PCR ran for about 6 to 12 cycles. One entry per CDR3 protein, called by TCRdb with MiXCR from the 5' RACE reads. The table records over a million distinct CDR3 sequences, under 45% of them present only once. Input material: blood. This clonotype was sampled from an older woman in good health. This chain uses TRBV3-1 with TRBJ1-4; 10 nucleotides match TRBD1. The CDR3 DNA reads TGTGCCAGCAGTGACGGACAGGGGGATTTTAAGGAAAAACTGTTTTTT. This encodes CASSDGQGDFKEKLFF.